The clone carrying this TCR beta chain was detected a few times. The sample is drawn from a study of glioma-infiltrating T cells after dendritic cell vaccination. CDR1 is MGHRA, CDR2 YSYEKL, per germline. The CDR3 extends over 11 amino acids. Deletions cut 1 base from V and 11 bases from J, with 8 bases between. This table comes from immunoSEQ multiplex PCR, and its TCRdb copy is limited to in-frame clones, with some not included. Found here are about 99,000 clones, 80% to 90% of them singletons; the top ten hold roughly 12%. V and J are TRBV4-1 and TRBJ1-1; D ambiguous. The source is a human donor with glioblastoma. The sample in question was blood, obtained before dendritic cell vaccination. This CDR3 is CASSQGTMAFF. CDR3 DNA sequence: TGCGCCAGCAGCCAAGGGACTATGGCTTTCTTT.